The sequence of this T cell receptor (beta chain) was determined in a study of cytomegalovirus exposure and HLA in healthy donors (dated by TCRdb to the late 2010s). Regarding the complete study: According to an earlier analysis of 587 of the donors, 150 million to 200 million T cells yielded some 120 million unique TCR beta sequences and around 280 Gb of sequence data. Approximately 310 gigabases of sequencing data and around 87 million unique TCR sequences were included in an early release covering around 600 HLA-typed donors. Of the 300 to 500 genotyped donors, 81% were placed in the genetic ancestry cluster associated with self-reported Caucasian donors. The study was designed to test whether signatures of past pathogen exposure could be identified by cataloging public T cell receptors. Using immunosequencing, the study profiled T cell repertoires from 666 subjects and related those repertoires to cytomegalovirus serostatus. Along with the approximately 650-subject first cohort, a separate validation cohort of about 110 different subjects was used. High-throughput TCR immunosequencing, statistical association of individual TCRs with disease status, and machine learning were combined to predict cytomegalovirus infection status. To study patterns of TCR occurrence, a later analysis re-analyzed previously published TCR beta repertoires from 650 to 750 donors and added high-resolution HLA genotyping. The later analysis used no new phenotypic data to find candidate immune exposures, relying instead on TCR beta sequences and their occurrence across donors. An earlier analysis of several hundred of the donors applied high-throughput TCR beta sequencing to assess whether each TCR beta V gene segment acted as functional or pseudogenic. Donor age, sex, ethnicity and CMV serostatus were compiled alongside the repertoire data. In a later genetic analysis, genome-wide SNP genotypes for about three fifths of the 666 donors were used, and that subset was treated as a discovery cohort. All discovery cohort repertoires had been generated using a single sequencing platform. Both class I and class II loci were covered by HLA typing, at four-digit resolution. Typing coverage varied by locus: roughly 629-630 donors for A, B, C, DRB1 and DQB1; roughly 500 for DQA1; approximately 610 for DPA1; under 490 for DPB1. Roughly 5 DR-DQ haplotypes were handled as single units for association and clustering because linkage in the cohort was strong. Across about 370 genotyped donors of the cohort, an average of 235,054 unique TCR beta nucleotide sequences per donor were sequenced, and approximately 17% of those sequences were non-productive.

The germline V gene supplies CDR1 MNHEY and CDR2 SVGAGI. V is cut by 0 bases and J by 1 base, and the space between the germline ends is 6 bases. Spanning cysteine to phenylalanine, the CDR3 consists of 14 amino acids. Here the CDR3 DNA is all that survives: 42 bases in frame from base 1. Concerning this clone itself: It has no known antigen specificity. Base qualities are not at hand, and no much larger clone is one base apart.

General study outcomes and caveats: Across donors, most TCR sequences were observed very rarely, whereas some public TCRs were present in many individuals. Because HLA typing was unavailable for some donors at each locus, only the typed subset was used in association tests. In a later analysis, several top co-occurrence clusters were reported to appear linked to parvovirus B19, influenza, CMV and Epstein-Barr virus. Correlated functional status among segregating V segments might reflect linkage disequilibrium, but an unknown experimental factor could not be ruled out. Because the 87-base-pair reads could not distinguish some IMGT-functional V segments, including TRBV6-2 and TRBV6-3, those segments were excluded. A further reported finding was that TCR beta sequences accurately predicted the HLA-A and HLA-B alleles for most subjects in the first cohort. For the cohort, immune exposure information was limited to CMV serostatus. The earlier analysis of approximately 590 of the donors excluded over 15 rarely observed V segments, including chromosome 9 orphons, because counts were too low. In a later genetic analysis, fewer N-insertions in productive TCRs were reported among donors in an Asian-associated ancestry cluster than the 666-donor mean. In a later analysis, TCR association rates were found to vary across HLA loci, with the most associated TCRs seen for DRB1 alleles and the fewest for HLA-C alleles. In a later genetic analysis, a missense DCLRE1C variant was associated with V-gene and J-gene trimming of TCR beta chains, and the association was replicated in an independent cohort. A total of some 180 TCR beta chains were listed by the study as associated with cytomegalovirus. Presence/absence analyses assumed roughly uniform sequencing depth across donors, an assumption that may not hold. A cluster of highly shared sequence variants was judged likely to be a technical artifact of the sequencing pipeline. Broadly in line with IMGT annotations, most TCR beta V segments showed up in productive rearrangements about 90% or about 30% of the time in an earlier analysis of under 700 of the donors. In a later analysis, most CMV-associated TCR beta chains were found to appear HLA-restricted, with HLA associations seemingly driven largely by CMV exposure. In both the original and validation cohorts, the classifier was reported to diagnose cytomegalovirus status with high specificity and sensitivity. The authors suggested that the approach could potentially be extended to other disease states and immunological phenotypes. When HLA alleles, especially DR and DQ, strongly co-occurred, attributing TCR associations to individual alleles was difficult. A later analysis found that HLA-associated TCR beta chains were more clonally expanded and had lower generation probabilities than equally common non-associated chains. In this cohort, only TCR beta chains were sequenced, and detectable features were limited by the absence of alpha or paired-chain data. Specific HLA alleles were associated with around 18,000 TCR beta sequences at a false discovery rate of 0.05 in a later analysis. In vitro tests confirmed that three of the cytomegalovirus-associated TCR beta chains recognize cytomegalovirus antigens.

Libraries came from the immunoSEQ multiplex PCR assay. A mixture of 60 forward primers for TCR Vbeta segments and 13 reverse primers for TCR Jbeta segments was used in the multiplex PCR. The CDR3 region of rearranged TCR beta genes was amplified from genomic DNA by a multiplex PCR assay. The Illumina HiSeq System was used to sequence the amplified TCR beta libraries as 87-base-pair reads. As for the authors' bioinformatics: Across the 500 to 850 repertoires, a later analysis counted 75 million to 90 million unique TCR beta chains, some 11 million of which were shared by at least two donors. To remove PCR and sequencing errors, raw reads were error-corrected and collapsed into unique sequences using a nearest-neighbor algorithm that merged closely related sequences. Alignment of CDR3 sequences to IMGT reference sequences was used to assign V, D and J gene segments. For a sequence to be retained, at least a six-nucleotide match to both a V gene segment and a J gene segment was required. A rearrangement counted as productive if the CDR3 had no stop codons and remained in frame with V and J, and every other rearrangement counted as non-productive. Following IMGT convention, CDR3 was defined as the stretch from the second conserved V-encoded cysteine up to the conserved J-encoded phenylalanine. The earlier analysis of a few hundred of the donors excluded any sequence lacking an unambiguous match to a single V gene segment. In an earlier analysis of 587 of the donors, a V segment was called functional when productive rearrangements were above 56.7%, and segregating when the standard deviation between donors exceeded 5%. A statistical classification framework was developed to diagnose cytomegalovirus status using the catalog of TCR beta chain sequences. A later analysis assigned V and J genes by comparing TCR nucleotide sequences with IMGT/GENE-DB human TR gene sequences. The TCRdist pipeline was used in a later analysis to assign CDR3 sequences and most-parsimonious VDJ recombination scenarios. A later analysis defined each TCR beta chain by its CDR3 amino acid sequence plus V-gene family, and excluded reads lacking a unique V-gene family. To address suspected cross-contamination and a sequencing artifact, a later analysis removed around 600 highly shared, low-generation-probability nucleotide sequences. A later analysis calculated a clonal expansion index for each public chain from normalized within-repertoire ranks of inferred template counts. Generation probabilities in a later analysis came from a VDJ recombination model fitted to out-of-frame rearrangements, and those results were checked against IGoR. In a later analysis, TCR-TCR, TCR-HLA and TCR-CMV co-occurrence was scored with hypergeometric tests, and a repertoire-size bias correction was applied to TCR pairs. A later analysis estimated false discovery rates by permuting HLA or CMV assignments 20 times. In a later analysis, co-occurring TCRs were grouped using DBSCAN, and TCRdist sequence similarity was added for clustering within HLA-allele-positive subsets. Repertoires with fewer than 30,000 or more than 120,000 public chains were left out of co-occurrence clustering, as were four to six repertoires with anomalous nucleotide sharing. TCRdb took over this immuneACCESS table, retaining in-frame rearrangements with V and J assigned. Such tables are incomplete; in checked studies, under half of the missing clones stem from an unresolved V gene, and the remainder is unexplained. The DNA was the basis for D and trimming; V, J and clone size are from that table. For this sample the table gives under 150,000 clones, of which approximately 80% were detected only once. The top ten clones comprise roughly 2.5% of the sample.

The cohort comprised 550 to 700 healthy bone marrow donors. All cohort members were sampled while nominally healthy, although unrecorded immune exposures were likely present. The donor was CMV seronegative and belonged to the group of several hundred seronegative cohort members. Every donor gave a peripheral blood sample, and the peripheral blood mononuclear cells from that sample were used for TCR beta sequencing. The Qiagen DNeasy Blood Extraction Kit was used to extract genomic DNA from the blood cell samples. The receptor was derived from a woman aged 18 to 35 in good health and CMV-seronegative. The specimen sequenced was PBMCs. The chain is assembled from TRBV6-5 and TRBJ1-1, with TRBD1 tentatively as D gene (6 bases match). Here is the DNA: TGTGCCAGCAGTTACTCGACAGGGAACACTGAAGCTTTCTTT. This gives the protein CASSYSTGNTEAFF.